Detailed here is one TCR beta chain. The germline gives CDR1 GTSNPN, CDR2 SVGIG (reference sequence). The CDR3 sequence is 16 residues long. V lost 4 bases to trimming and J lost 4 bases, with 19 bases between them. This record comes from a study of blood T cell repertoires in COVID-19. Assay: immunoSEQ multiplex PCR; the TCRdb copy retains only in-frame clones and omits some. This table holds 200,000 to 300,000 clones, approximately 90% found once. The rearrangement links TRBV30 to TRBJ1-4; D possibly corresponds to TRBD1 (5 bases). This receptor was taken from a woman under 40 who had recovered from COVID-19. The specimen sequenced was PBMCs or T cells enriched from blood (not recorded which). The CDR3 DNA sequence: TGTGCCTGGAACGTAAGGGCGGGACTCCGTAATGAAAAACTGTTTTTT. Translation: CAWNVRAGLRNEKLFF.